The clone carrying this T cell receptor beta chain was seen many times. This entry is derived from a study of CD8+ T cells in alopecia areata. After isolation, RNA underwent reverse transcription to generate cDNA as the sequencing template. This table comes from immunoSEQ multiplex PCR, and its TCRdb copy is limited to in-frame clones, with some not included. The sample lists under 200,000 clones; 50% to 65% were seen once. The treatment: oral pan-JAK inhibitor, 5-10 mg twice daily. Source: CD4+ T cells sorted from blood, taken at week 24, from a patient treated with tofacitinib. The receptor was derived from a human donor with alopecia areata.

The CDR3 reads CASSTGTGIFHEQYF. The CDR3 DNA is TGTGCCAGCAGCACCGGGACAGGGATATTCCACGAGCAGTACTTC. The chain uses TRBV7-9 and TRBJ2-7, with 9 positions matching TRBD1. The germline CDR1 and CDR2 sequences are SEHNR and FQNEAQ (reference sequence). This CDR3 comprises 15 residues. Trimming at V came to 5 bases and at J to 5 bases, leaving 10 bases not matched to a gene.